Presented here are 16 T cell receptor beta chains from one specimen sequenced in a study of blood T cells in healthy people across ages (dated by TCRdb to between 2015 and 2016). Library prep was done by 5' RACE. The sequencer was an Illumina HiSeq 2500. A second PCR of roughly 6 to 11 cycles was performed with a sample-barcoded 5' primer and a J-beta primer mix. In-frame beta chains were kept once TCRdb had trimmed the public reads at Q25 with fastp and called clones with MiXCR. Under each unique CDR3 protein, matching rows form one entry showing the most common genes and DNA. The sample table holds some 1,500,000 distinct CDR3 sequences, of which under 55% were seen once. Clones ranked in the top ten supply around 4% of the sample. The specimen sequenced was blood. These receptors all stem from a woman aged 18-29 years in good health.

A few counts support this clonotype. The CDR3 nucleotides read TGTGCCAGCAGTTGGGACGGCACAAACAATGAGCAGTTCTTC. Residues: CASSWDGTNNEQFF. The chain combines TRBV12-3 or TRBV12-4 with TRBJ2-1, with D perhaps being TRBD1 or TRBD2 (5 bases each). The CDR3 runs 14 residues. The ends were cut back, 4 bases at V and 5 bases at J, with 12 bases in the middle.

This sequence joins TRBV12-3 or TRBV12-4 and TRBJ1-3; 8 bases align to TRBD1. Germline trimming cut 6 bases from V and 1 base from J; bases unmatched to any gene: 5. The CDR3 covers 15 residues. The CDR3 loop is CASRTRGRSGNTIYF. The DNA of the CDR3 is TGTGCCAGCAGAACCAGGGGGCGATCTGGAAACACCATATATTTT.

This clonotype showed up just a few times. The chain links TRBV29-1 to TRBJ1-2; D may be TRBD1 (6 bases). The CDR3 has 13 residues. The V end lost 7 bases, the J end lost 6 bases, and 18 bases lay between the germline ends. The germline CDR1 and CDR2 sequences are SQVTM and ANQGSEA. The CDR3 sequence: CSAPRGVSDGYTF. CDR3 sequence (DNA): TGCAGCGCCCCGAGGGGGGTAAGCGATGGCTACACCTTC.

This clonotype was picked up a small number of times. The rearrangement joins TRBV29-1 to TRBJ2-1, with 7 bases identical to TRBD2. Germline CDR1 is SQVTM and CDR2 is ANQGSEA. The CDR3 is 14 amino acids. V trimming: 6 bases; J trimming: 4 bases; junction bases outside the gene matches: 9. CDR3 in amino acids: CSVSFRLAYNEQFF. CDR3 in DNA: TGCAGCGTCTCTTTCCGACTAGCATACAATGAGCAGTTCTTC.

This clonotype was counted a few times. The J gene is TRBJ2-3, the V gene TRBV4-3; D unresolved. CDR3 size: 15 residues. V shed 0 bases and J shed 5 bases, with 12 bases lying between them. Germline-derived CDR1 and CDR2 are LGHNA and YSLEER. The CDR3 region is CASSQEVIRRDTQYF. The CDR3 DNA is TGCGCCAGCAGCCAAGAAGTTATCCGGAGAGATACGCAGTATTTT.

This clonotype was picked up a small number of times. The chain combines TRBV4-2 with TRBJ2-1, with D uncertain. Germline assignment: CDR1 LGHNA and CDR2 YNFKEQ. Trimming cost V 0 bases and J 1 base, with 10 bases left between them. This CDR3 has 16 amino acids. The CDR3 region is CASSQEPTPSYNEQFF. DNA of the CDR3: TGTGCCAGCAGCCAAGAACCGACTCCTTCCTACAATGAGCAGTTCTTC.

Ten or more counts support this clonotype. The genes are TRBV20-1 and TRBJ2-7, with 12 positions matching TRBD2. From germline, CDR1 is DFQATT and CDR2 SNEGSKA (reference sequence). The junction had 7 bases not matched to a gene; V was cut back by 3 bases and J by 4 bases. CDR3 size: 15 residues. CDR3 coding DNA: TGCAGTGCTAGGAGACTAGCGGGGGACCAATACGAGCAGTACTTC. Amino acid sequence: CSARRLAGDQYEQYF.

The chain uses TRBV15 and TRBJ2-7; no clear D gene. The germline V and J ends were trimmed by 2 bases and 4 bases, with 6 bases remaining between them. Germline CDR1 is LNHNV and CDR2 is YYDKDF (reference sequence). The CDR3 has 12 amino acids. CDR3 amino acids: CATSRHKYEQYF. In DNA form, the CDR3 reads TGTGCCACCAGCAGACACAAGTACGAGCAGTACTTC. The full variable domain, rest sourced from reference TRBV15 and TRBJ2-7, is DAMVIQNPRYQVTQFGKPVTLSCSQTLNHNVMYWYQQKSSQAPKLLFHYYDKDFNNEADTPDNFQSRRPNTSFCFLDIRSPGLGDTAMYLCATSRHKYEQYFGPGTRLTVT.

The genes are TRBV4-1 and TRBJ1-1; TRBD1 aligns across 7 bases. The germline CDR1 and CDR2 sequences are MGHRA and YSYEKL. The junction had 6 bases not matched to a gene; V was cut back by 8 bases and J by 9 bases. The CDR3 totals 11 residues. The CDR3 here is CASLGGGKAFF. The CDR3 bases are TGCGCCAGCCTAGGGGGCGGGAAAGCTTTCTTT.

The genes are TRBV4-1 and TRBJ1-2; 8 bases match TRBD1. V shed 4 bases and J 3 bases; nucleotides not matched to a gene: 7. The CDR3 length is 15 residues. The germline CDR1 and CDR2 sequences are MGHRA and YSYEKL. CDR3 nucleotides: TGCGCCAGCAGCCCCCAAACAGGGGGTTACTATGGCTACACCTTC. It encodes CASSPQTGGYYGYTF.

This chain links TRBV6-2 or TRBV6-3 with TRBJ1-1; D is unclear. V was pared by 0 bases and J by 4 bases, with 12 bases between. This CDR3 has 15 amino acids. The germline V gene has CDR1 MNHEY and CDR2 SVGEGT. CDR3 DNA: TGTGCCAGCAGTTACTCGTGGGGTGGAATCACTGAAGCTTTCTTT. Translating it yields CASSYSWGGITEAFF.

The CDR3 protein is CASSQAGVLSGANVLTF. As DNA, the CDR3 is TGCGCCAGCAGCCAGGCGGGGGTCCTATCTGGGGCCAACGTCCTGACTTTC. V is TRBV4-3 and J is TRBJ2-6, with 7 bases identical to TRBD2. This CDR3 is built from 17 residues. CDR1 is LGHNA and CDR2 is YSLEER in the germline V gene. V gave up 3 bases and J gave up 1 base; unmatched junction bases: 6.

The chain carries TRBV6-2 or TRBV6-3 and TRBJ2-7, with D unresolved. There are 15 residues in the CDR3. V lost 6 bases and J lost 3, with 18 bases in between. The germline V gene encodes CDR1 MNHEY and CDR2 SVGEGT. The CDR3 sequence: CASRAGSRIRYEQYF. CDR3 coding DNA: TGTGCCAGCAGGGCAGGATCGCGTATTCGCTACGAGCAGTACTTC.

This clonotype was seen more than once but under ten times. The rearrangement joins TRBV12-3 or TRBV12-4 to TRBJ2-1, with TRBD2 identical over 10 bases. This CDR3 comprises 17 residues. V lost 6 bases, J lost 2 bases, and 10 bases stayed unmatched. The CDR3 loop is CASSLDGLAGAYNEQFF. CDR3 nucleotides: TGTGCCAGCAGCCTAGACGGCCTAGCGGGAGCCTACAATGAGCAGTTCTTC.

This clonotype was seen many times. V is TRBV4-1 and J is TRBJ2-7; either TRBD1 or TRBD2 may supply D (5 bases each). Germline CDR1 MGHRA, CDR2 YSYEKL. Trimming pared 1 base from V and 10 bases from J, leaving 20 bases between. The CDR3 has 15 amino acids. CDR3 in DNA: TGCGCCAGCAGCCAAGTCCACGGGGCTTTGTTTTCCCAGTACTTC. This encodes CASSQVHGALFSQYF.

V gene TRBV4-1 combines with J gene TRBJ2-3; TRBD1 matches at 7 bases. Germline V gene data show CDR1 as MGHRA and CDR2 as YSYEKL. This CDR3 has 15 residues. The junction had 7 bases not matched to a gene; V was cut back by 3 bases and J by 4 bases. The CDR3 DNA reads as TGCGCCAGCAGCCAGATACAGGGGTTCCCAGATACGCAGTATTTT. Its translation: CASSQIQGFPDTQYF.